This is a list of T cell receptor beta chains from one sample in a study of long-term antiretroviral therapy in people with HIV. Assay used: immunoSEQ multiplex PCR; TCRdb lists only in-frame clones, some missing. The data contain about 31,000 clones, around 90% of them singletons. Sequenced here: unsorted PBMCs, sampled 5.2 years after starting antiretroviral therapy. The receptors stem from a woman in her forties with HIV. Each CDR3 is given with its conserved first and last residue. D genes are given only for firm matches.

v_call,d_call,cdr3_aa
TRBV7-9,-,CAIAGLQNEKLFF
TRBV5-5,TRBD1,CASSLATGGMGAFF
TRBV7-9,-,CASSFKSYGYTF
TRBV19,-,CASSSRVGHGEQYF
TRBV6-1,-,CASTQAYEQYF
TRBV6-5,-,CASSYAKGTRYTF
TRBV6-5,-,CASKSTDTQYF
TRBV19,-,CASNSGTSYNEQFF
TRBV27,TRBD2,CASSLLGLAGHYEQYF
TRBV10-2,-,CASRLGLDNEQFF
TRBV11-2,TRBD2,CASSLSGGRAGGIQYF
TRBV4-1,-,CASSSPDSRIYGYTF
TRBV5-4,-,CASSLGGVNEAFF
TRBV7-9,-,CASSLGVGDGYTF
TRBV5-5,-,CASRSGASTYEQYF
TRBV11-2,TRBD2,CASSRPLAGGGNEQFF
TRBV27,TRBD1,CASSPDRGRNEQFF
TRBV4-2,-,CASSQALSGVWEKLFF
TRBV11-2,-,CASSPHLAYEQYF
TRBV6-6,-,CASSYGGRGEAFF
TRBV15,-,CATSLAGTEAFF
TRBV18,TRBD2,CASSRTSGPNEQFF
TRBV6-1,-,CASSEKGRRSSGNTIYF
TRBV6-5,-,CASSHPSGVYEQYF
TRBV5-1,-,CASSLQTGSGYEQYF
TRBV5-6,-,CASSLGPASPGGQYF
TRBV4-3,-,CASSQVLVVGPYNEQFF
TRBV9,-,CASSVGGAFNEKLFF
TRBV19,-,CASSIDWAARAYNEQFF
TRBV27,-,CASSAHSGKSVETQYF
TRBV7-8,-,CASSLGGGTYNEQFF
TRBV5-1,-,CASSFSGAHTGELFF
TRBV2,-,CASKGSGNTIYF
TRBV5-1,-,CASSLAGSAYEQYF
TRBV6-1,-,CASSELWWQFF
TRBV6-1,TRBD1,CASSVGQGSEKLFF
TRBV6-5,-,CASRRVINEKLFF
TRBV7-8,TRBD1,CASSPGQGGYGYTF
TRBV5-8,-,CASSPGLGSSNQPQHF
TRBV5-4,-,CASSSHFPGLNTEAFF